This entry lists 12 T cell receptor beta chains sequenced from one sample in a study of cytomegalovirus exposure and HLA in healthy donors. The PCR contained 60 Vbeta and 13 Jbeta primers. The assay was immunoSEQ multiplex PCR, and TCRdb's table has in-frame clones only and misses some. Altogether roughly 200,000 clones are present, roughly 13% being singletons, with the ten largest covering 7.8%. The source material was PBMCs. The receptors were sampled from a man aged 45-65 years in good health and CMV-seropositive.

In the case of this clone: Other DNA sequences in the same sample also yield this CDR3. V gene TRBV5-6 combines with J gene TRBJ2-1, with 8 bases aligning to TRBD2. From germline, CDR1 is SGHDT and CDR2 YYEEEE. This CDR3 spans 15 amino acids. Trimming removed 4 bases from V and 0 bases from J; junction bases left unmatched: 3. CDR3 residues: CASSTGTSSYNEQFF. DNA of the CDR3: TGTGCCAGCAGCACCGGGACTAGCTCCTACAATGAGCAGTTCTTC.

This clone showed up just a few times. This chain joins TRBV7-2 and TRBJ1-1; possible D gene TRBD1, 6 bases. This CDR3 has 11 residues. From germline, CDR1 is SGHTA and CDR2 FQGNSA. Trimming took 5 bases from V and 13 from J, leaving 14 bases between them. CDR3 nucleotides: TGTGCCAGCAGCCCCCGTGACAGGATTTTCTTT. Amino acid sequence: CASSPRDRIFF. Together with reference TRBV7-2 and TRBJ1-1, the CDR3 gives the full variable domain: GAGVSQSPSNKVTEKGKDVELRCDPISGHTALYWYRQSLGQGLEFLIYFQGNSAPDKSGLPSDRFSAERTGGSVSTLTIQRTQQEDSAVYLCASSPRDRIFFGQGTRLTVV.

CDR3 nucleotides: TGCGCCAGCAGCGGACAGGGAACAGATACGCAGTATTTT. Translating it yields CASSGQGTDTQYF. This chain joins TRBV5-1 and TRBJ2-3; 8 bases align to TRBD1. Trimming at V came to 4 bases and at J to 3 bases, leaving 1 base not matched to a gene. Germline V lookup: CDR1 SGHRS, CDR2 YFSETQ. This CDR3 is 13 amino acids long.

This clone has a handful of counts. The rearrangement links TRBV30 to TRBJ1-4; TRBD1 agrees at 10 bases. Per the germline V gene, CDR1 is GTSNPN and CDR2 is SVGIG (reference sequence). The length of the CDR3 is 12 residues. V lost 8 bases, J lost 8 bases, and 5 bases stayed unmatched. The CDR3 coding sequence is TGTGCCGGGGACAGGGGAGGGGAAAAACTGTTTTTT. Residues: CAGDRGGEKLFF. Full variable domain (remainder filled in from reference TRBV30 and TRBJ1-4): SQTIHQWPATLVQPVGSPLSLECTVEGTSNPNLYWYRQAAGRGLQLLFYSVGIGQISSEVPQNLSASRPQDRQFILSSKKLLLSDSGFYLCAGDRGGEKLFFGSGTQLSVL.

The chain recombines TRBV9 with TRBJ2-7; a possible D gene is TRBD2 (5 bases). CDR1 SGDLS and CDR2 YYNGEE come from the germline V gene. V was cut by 3 bases and J by 3 bases, with 19 bases left in between. The length of the CDR3 is 16 residues. CDR3 loop: CASSGSSEGSYYEQYF. The CDR3 DNA follows: TGTGCCAGCAGCGGTAGCTCTGAGGGATCCTACTACGAGCAGTACTTC.

The gene calls are TRBV28 and TRBJ2-3; tentatively, D is TRBD2 (5 bases). The CDR3 runs 13 residues. Trimming took 10 bases from V and 2 from J, leaving 13 bases between them. CDR1 and CDR2 from the germline V gene are MDHEN and SYDVKM. CDR3 amino acids: CAISRGYTDTQYF. The CDR3 DNA sequence: TGTGCCATCAGCAGAGGGTACACAGATACGCAGTATTTT.

This chain connects TRBV4-3 to TRBJ2-5, with TRBD1 matching 9 bases. The germline V gene has CDR1 LGHNA and CDR2 YSLEER. The CDR3 is made up of 16 amino acids. After removal of 0 bases from V and 4 bases from J, the junction contained 6 bases not matched to a gene. DNA for the CDR3: TGCGCCAGCAGCCAAGAAGTTACAGGGGGCACAGAGACCCAGTACTTC. Protein sequence: CASSQEVTGGTETQYF.

This clone has just a few counts. The rearrangement joins TRBV4-3 to TRBJ1-4, with 10 bases fitting TRBD1. Germline values: CDR1 LGHNA, CDR2 YSLEER. J lost 7 bases, V lost 2 bases, and 4 bases had no gene match. This CDR3 spans 15 amino acids. In DNA form, the CDR3 reads TGCGCCAGCAGCCAACCGACAGGGGGCCGTGAAAAACTGTTTTTT. It translates to CASSQPTGGREKLFF.

J is TRBJ1-5 and V is TRBV18, with D possibly TRBD1 on 5 matching bases. CDR1 and CDR2 (germline): KGHSH, LQKENI. This CDR3 is built from 14 residues. Trimming shortened V by 2 bases and J by 7 bases, and 12 bases separated the two germline ends. DNA of the CDR3: TGTGCCAGCTCACCAGCAGGGTTGGGCCAGCCCCAGCATTTT. Encoded protein: CASSPAGLGQPQHF. Based on the CDR3 plus reference TRBV18 and TRBJ1-5, the full variable domain is NAGVMQNPRHLVRRRGQEARLRCSPMKGHSHVYWYRQLPEEGLKFMVYLQKENIIDESGMPKERFSAEFPKEGPSILRIQQVVRGDSAAYFCASSPAGLGQPQHFGDGTRLSIL.

There are a few counts of this clone. This chain joins TRBV5-1 and TRBJ1-4, with TRBD1 as a possible D gene (6 bases). V shed 4 bases and J shed 4 bases, with 14 bases lying between them. Germline V gene data show CDR1 as SGHRS and CDR2 as YFSETQ. There are 15 residues in the CDR3. CDR3 sequence: CASSREGEVNEKLFF. CDR3 nucleotides: TGCGCCAGCAGCCGGGAGGGGGAGGTTAATGAAAAACTGTTTTTT.

The V and J genes are TRBV5-5 and TRBJ1-1, with TRBD1 matching 7 bases. Germline V gene sequence: CDR1 SGHKS, CDR2 YYEKEE (reference sequence). V lost 2 bases, J lost 4 bases, and 2 bases stayed unmatched. The CDR3 length is 13 residues. The DNA for the CDR3 is TGTGCCAGCAGCTTAGGGGGCTTCACTGAAGCTTTCTTT. It codes for CASSLGGFTEAFF.

This chain joins TRBV19 and TRBJ2-3, with a tentative D call TRBD2 (7 bases). Trimming left V 1 base short and J 2 bases short, with 10 bases between. This CDR3 is built from 15 residues. In germline, CDR1 is LNHDA, CDR2 SQIVND (reference sequence). The CDR3 nucleotides are TGTGCCAGTAGTATAGTGGGGGGGCCCACAGATACGCAGTATTTT. Encoded protein: CASSIVGGPTDTQYF. The whole variable domain, filled in from reference TRBV19 and TRBJ2-3, reads DGGITQSPKYLFRKEGQNVTLSCEQNLNHDAMYWYRQDPGQGLRLIYYSQIVNDFQKGDIAEGYSVSREKKESFPLTVTSAQKNPTAFYLCASSIVGGPTDTQYFGPGTRLTVL.